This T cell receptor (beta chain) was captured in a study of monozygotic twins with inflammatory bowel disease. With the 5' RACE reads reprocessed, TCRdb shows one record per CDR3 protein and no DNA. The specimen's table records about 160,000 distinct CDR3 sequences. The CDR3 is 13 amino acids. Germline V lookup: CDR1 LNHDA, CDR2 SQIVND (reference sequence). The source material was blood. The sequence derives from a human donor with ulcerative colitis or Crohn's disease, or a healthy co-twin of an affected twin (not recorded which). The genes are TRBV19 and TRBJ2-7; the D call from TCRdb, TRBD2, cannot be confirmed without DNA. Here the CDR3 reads CASGTSENYEQYF.